This T cell receptor beta chain comes out of a study of early T cells in non-severe SARS-CoV-2 infection. Across the whole study: Unsorted whole-blood RNA was sequenced in bulk, leaving chains unpaired.

Study results and caveats: Private and CD4 specificities were missed by VDJdb matching, skewed to anti-spike CD8.

Individual cDNA molecules each received unique molecular identifiers attached to them. Each CDR3 protein gets one entry after TCRdb re-called the 5' RACE reads with MiXCR. This table holds around 83,000 distinct CDR3 sequences, 12% found once. V lost 2 bases and J 5 bases, leaving 22 bases between the germline ends. The germline gives CDR1 SEHNR, CDR2 FQNEAQ (reference sequence). This CDR3 is built from 17 residues. A remark on this clonotype: Its antigen is not known.

The chain employs TRBV7-9 and TRBJ2-7; D possibly corresponds to TRBD1 (5 bases). The source material was whole blood, sampled at baseline. The origin of this receptor is an adult who was a healthcare worker with PCR-confirmed SARS-CoV-2 infection or an uninfected control (not recorded which). CDR3 DNA: TGTGCCAGCAGCTTAACGGGCCTGAGCAGGGCCCCCCACGAGCAGTACTTC. This translates into CASSLTGLSRAPHEQYF.